The present entry profiles one TCR beta chain with its context. The antigen this receptor binds is unknown. Base-call qualities are not available, and no considerably larger clone is one nucleotide away. The library was prepared using PCR. DNA from cultured CD4+ T cells underwent TCR sequencing with the Oncomine TCR Beta short-read assay at the Johns Hopkins FTIC core. The QIAamp micro DNA kit was used to extract genomic DNA from the cultured CD4+ T cells. Oncomine TCR Beta libraries from cultured CD4+ T cells were pooled using unique dual indexes and sequenced on an Illumina iSeq 100. The source study handled its data this way. Non-productive sequences were removed, and CDR3s that did not start with C, did not end with F or W, or were shorter than 7 amino acids were discarded. The MANAFEST web application was used to identify antigen-specific clonotypes by comparing peptide-stimulated wells against reference wells and other culture wells. An FDR below 0.05, an odds ratio above 5, and a productive frequency above 0.1% in at least two of three replicate wells were required for clones to be considered positive. Cross-reactive clonotypes were defined as significantly expanded in both SARS-CoV-2 spike wells and at least one common cold coronavirus spike condition. CDR3 homology was assessed with Levenshtein distances (stringdist) and unrooted phylogenetic trees (ape) in R version 3.6.1. Using fastp at Q25 and MiXCR, TCRdb reprocessed the public reads and kept productive beta chains. Every distinct CDR3 protein forms one entry, paired with its most common genes and DNA. These V and J calls are TCRdb output, not the study's own analysis. The sample contains 14,000 to 15,000 distinct CDR3 sequences, 50% of them found a single time. The top ten constitute roughly a quarter of the sample.

The CDR3 holds 15 amino acids from the cysteine to the phenylalanine. Here the CDR3 DNA is all that survives: 45 bases in frame from base 1. V is clipped by 6 bases and J by 7 bases, and the sequence between their germline boundaries is 18 bases long. CDR1 MNHNS and CDR2 SASEGT were looked up in the germline V gene. This sample was taken from a study of vaccination and CD4 T cells after COVID-19 (dated by TCRdb to between 2021 and 2024). Notes on the research overall: Convalescent patients had a positive SARS-CoV-2 result on nasal swab PCR, and of these patients, several had mild disease and one had severe disease. Post-COVID blood samples were collected from convalescent patients a median of around 100 days after diagnosis, with a range of roughly 30 to 161 days. As controls, cultures received a CEFX viral epitope pool (the positive control), an HIV-1 Nef peptide pool (the negative control), or no peptide at all. Each participant got two doses of either the Pfizer-BioNTech BNT162b2 vaccine (n=8) or the Moderna mRNA-1273 vaccine (n=2). In the convalescent cohort there were six males and four females, among whom were two Hispanic individuals, seven Caucasians, two Asians and one multiracial person. Post-vaccine blood samples were obtained a median of approximately 70 days after the second vaccine dose, with a range of about 13 to 241 days. Overlapping spike peptide pools from SARS-CoV-2 and from the common cold coronaviruses HCoV-NL63, HCoV-OC43 and HCoV-229E were used as culture stimuli. In around ten COVID-19 convalescent patients and 4 infection-naive healthy vaccine recipients, the spike-specific CD4+ TCR repertoire before mRNA vaccination was compared with the repertoire after mRNA vaccination.

What the study reported, not specific to this receptor: Although the median number of SARS-CoV-2-reactive clonotypes went up from 20 to 25 after infection to more than 30 after vaccination, the increase was not significant. Of the vaccine-specific clones in convalescent patients, 304 of 307, or nearly all, reacted only to SARS-CoV-2 spike and did not cross-react with common cold coronaviruses. The number of convalescent patients in the study was relatively small, and the study did not examine early timepoints following natural infection. Among the post-vaccine SARS-CoV-2-reactive clones in convalescent patients, a median about 87% showed up only after vaccination, which suggests vaccine-specific priming.

The treatment or condition tag for this specimen amounts to: approximately 9-day PBMC culture with coronavirus spike peptide pools or control peptides (ViraFEST assay). The ViraFEST assay, used in the study, expanded antigen-specific T cells with peptide pools and then identified the expanded clonotypes through TCR sequencing. The convalescent patients' positive SARS-CoV-2 PCR tests fell between March and December 2020, which was before the Alpha, Beta and Delta variants emerged in the United States. PBMCs were cultured at two million per well in IMDM supplemented with around 5% human AB serum and about 9.6 IU/ml IL-2, with 9.5 to 10 ug/ml peptide pools added. On days 3 and 7, half of the culture medium was replaced with fresh IL-2-containing medium. After 9 to 11 days of culture, CD4+ T cells were isolated by negative selection with the EasySep CD4+ T cell isolation kit. PBMCs were separated from whole blood using Ficoll-Paque Plus gradient centrifugation and then either used fresh or cryopreserved at -140C. Culture conditions were generally each tested in triplicate wells.

This receptor chain uses TRBV6-1 and TRBJ1-4; tentative D gene TRBD1, with 6 bases matching. Sequencing was performed on cultured CD4+ T cells from blood, taken after SARS-CoV-2 vaccination. This receptor was obtained from a human donor with COVID-19. The sequenced DNA is TGTGCCAGCAGCCCTCTCCAGGGGAGAAGTGAAAAACTGTTTTTT. Protein translation: CASSPLQGRSEKLFF.